Following are 3 T cell receptor beta chains from one sample sequenced in a study of vaccination effects on CD4 cells after COVID-19. ViraFEST expansion of antigen-specific CD4+ T cells with viral peptide pools preceded sequencing. Isolation of CD4+ T cells took place after 10 to 11 days of culture. Produced via immunoSEQ multiplex PCR; TCRdb's table is partial and in-frame only. The sample contains some 20,000 clones, about two thirds of which appear only once. These receptors have no known antigen. Sample: CD4+ T cells from PBMCs cultured with HCoV-229E spike peptides, taken before COVID-19 vaccination. These receptors all come from a human donor who received a COVID-19 vaccine.

This clone was picked up a small number of times. The genes are TRBV5-1 and TRBJ1-3; 8 bases line up with TRBD1. The CDR3 has 14 amino acids. V was clipped by 2 bases and J by 3 bases; unmatched bases: 1. Germline V gene sequence: CDR1 SGHRS, CDR2 YFSETQ. CDR3 sequence reads: CASSLQGVGNTIYF. The DNA for the CDR3 is TGCGCCAGCAGCTTACAGGGGGTTGGAAACACCATATATTTT.

This chain links TRBV7-9 with TRBJ1-2, with D perhaps matching TRBD1 (5 bases). The germline CDR1 and CDR2 sequences are SEHNR and FQNEAQ (reference sequence). V was shortened by 5 bases and J by 7 bases, with 17 bases between the two germline ends. This CDR3 has 14 residues. CDR3 sequence (DNA): TGTGCCAGCAGCCTAGGGTTCGCTGGGGGTGGCTACACCTTC. This codes for CASSLGFAGGGYTF. The full variable domain, in which reference TRBV7-9 and TRBJ1-2 provide the parts outside the CDR3, is DTGVSQNPRHKITKRGQNVTFRCDPISEHNRLYWYRQTLGQGPEFLTYFQNEAQLEKSRLLSDRFSAERPKGSFSTLEIQRTEQGDSAMYLCASSLGFAGGGYTFGSGTRLTVV.

V and J are TRBV12-3 or TRBV12-4 and TRBJ1-3, with D perhaps matching TRBD1 (5 bases). This CDR3 has 11 amino acids. Trimming left V 7 bases short and J 7 bases short, with 8 bases between. The CDR3 sequence: CASTPGNTIYF. The CDR3, as DNA: TGTGCCAGCACCCCAGGGAACACCATATATTTT.